This TCR beta chain stems from a study of blood T cell repertoires in COVID-19. In the study overall: Acute-phase and convalescent COVID-19 samples originated in the United States, Italy and Spain.

In germline, CDR1 is ENHRY, CDR2 SYGVKD. The CDR3 contains 14 residues. The trim removed 6 bases at V and 4 bases at J, leaving 3 bases unmatched. The cohort comprised adults aged about 18 to 100 years residing in 20 to 30 US areas. Only in-frame clones appear in the TCRdb table, and some are missing; sequencing was by immunoSEQ multiplex PCR. The data show fewer than 350,000 clones, roughly 90% seen once. The specimen sequenced was PBMCs or T cells enriched from blood (not recorded which). The genes are TRBV10-3 and TRBJ2-1; the match to TRBD2 covers 10 bases. The source is a middle-aged woman with acute COVID-19. The CDR3 protein is CAISGTSDYNEQFF. In DNA form, the CDR3 reads TGTGCCATCAGCGGGACTAGCGATTACAATGAGCAGTTCTTC.